This record concerns one T cell receptor (beta chain) sequence. The antigen is not known. This sample is drawn from a study of glioma-infiltrating T cells. Turning to the study itself: Samples included WHO grade II oligodendrogliomas or astrocytomas and initial-diagnosis grade IV glioblastomas. Glioma patients had dexamethasone for six or fewer days before surgery. Approximately 920,000 peripheral T cells were targeted at roughly 4- to 11-fold coverage. Notes on the study in general: A blood CDR3 motif signature was depleted in highly divergent patients.

Amplification of TCR alpha and beta CDR3 regions from RNA used iRepertoire nested multiplex PCR. TCRdb independently ran MiXCR on the multiplex PCR reads; one entry per CDR3 protein. Of 400,000 or so distinct CDR3 sequences listed, 41% are singletons. Per the germline V gene, CDR1 is SGHTA and CDR2 is FQGNSA. The CDR3 consists of 11 residues. Trimming removed 5 bases from V and 8 bases from J, with 10 bases in between. This TCR derives from a human donor with low-grade glioma or glioblastoma, undergoing nonglioma brain surgery, or in good health (not recorded which). Sequencing used glioma tissue, nonneoplastic brain tissue, or PBMCs (not recorded which). The rearrangement joins TRBV7-2 to TRBJ2-7; D is uncertain. The CDR3 DNA follows: TGTGCCAGCAGCCGGTACGGGCAGCAGTACTTC. Residues: CASSRYGQQYF.